The 9 T cell receptor beta chains listed next were all sequenced from one sample in a study of blood T cell repertoires in COVID-19. TCRdb keeps only in-frame clones here, not all; method: immunoSEQ multiplex PCR. The table lists over 130,000 clones, 70% to 90% of them singletons, with around 3.7% in the top ten. Input material: PBMCs or T cells enriched from blood (not recorded which). The receptors shown here come from a woman between 50 and 59 years old with acute COVID-19.

This chain joins TRBV5-6 and TRBJ2-7, with D tentatively TRBD2 (5 bases). The ends were cut back, 4 bases at V and 2 bases at J, with 10 bases in the middle. CDR1 SGHDT and CDR2 YYEEEE come from the germline V gene. CDR3 length equals 13 residues. CDR3 protein: CASSVGIPYEQYF. The CDR3 DNA sequence: TGTGCCAGCAGCGTCGGGATCCCCTACGAGCAGTACTTC.

The chain recombines TRBV3-1 (or the pseudogene TRBV3-2) with TRBJ2-1; weak D call: TRBD2 (5 bases). Germline-derived CDR1 and CDR2 are LGHDT and YNNKEL (reference sequence). This CDR3 comprises 15 residues. Trimming left V 1 base short and J 7 bases short, with 14 bases between. CDR3 residues: CASSQAGGSGNEQFF. The CDR3 DNA follows: TGTGCCAGCAGCCAAGCTGGAGGATCCGGAAATGAGCAGTTCTTC.

This chain links TRBV2 with TRBJ1-1; D gene uncertain. V was trimmed by 10 bases and J by 2 bases, leaving 8 bases between them. The germline V gene encodes CDR1 SNHLY and CDR2 FYNNEI. The CDR3 has 11 amino acids. The CDR3 sequence: CATRENTEAFF. The DNA for the CDR3 is TGTGCCACCCGGGAAAACACTGAAGCTTTCTTT.

The J gene is TRBJ1-1, the V gene TRBV9, with D possibly being TRBD1 (5 bases). V was pared by 1 base and J by 1 base, with 8 bases between. The CDR3 is 14 residues long. Germline V gives CDR1 SGDLS, CDR2 YYNGEE. CDR3 bases: TGTGCCAGCAGCGTAATAGGGGAGAACACTGAAGCTTTCTTT. Translation: CASSVIGENTEAFF.

The V gene is TRBV10-1, the J gene TRBJ2-1; 8 bases agree with TRBD2. Germline CDR1 and CDR2: WNHNN and SYGVQD (reference sequence). V lost 8 bases to trimming and J lost 6 bases; unmatched junction nucleotides: 9. The CDR3 runs to 14 residues. CDR3 sequence reads: CASGPGTSLNEQFF. CDR3 DNA sequence: TGCGCCAGCGGCCCAGGGACTAGTCTCAATGAGCAGTTCTTC.

This rearrangement joins TRBV18 to TRBJ1-3; maybe TRBD1 (5 bases). The germline V gene has CDR1 KGHSH and CDR2 LQKENI. The CDR3 is made up of 14 amino acids. V lost 0 bases to trimming and J lost 10 bases, with 13 bases between them. The CDR3 coding sequence is TGTGCCAGCTCACCACCGACGGGCAGGGAAACCATATATTTT. The encoded protein is CASSPPTGRETIYF.

The sample holds one count of this clone. This chain joins TRBV5-1 and TRBJ1-2; D gene ambiguous. Germline V gene data show CDR1 as SGHRS and CDR2 as YFSETQ. Trimming shortened V by 0 bases and J by 2 bases, and 8 bases separated the two germline ends. CDR3 size: 14 residues. The CDR3 nucleotides read TGCGCCAGCAGCTTGGTAGTACAGAACTATGGCTACACCTTC. Its protein product is CASSLVVQNYGYTF.

The CDR3 protein is CASSWEQGDQPQHF. CDR3 nucleotide sequence: TGTGCCAGCAGCTGGGAGCAGGGGGATCAGCCCCAGCATTTT. This chain links TRBV7-8 with TRBJ1-5; 7 positions match TRBD1. CDR1 SGHVS and CDR2 FQNEAQ come from the germline V gene. The CDR3 contains 14 residues. With 4 bases clipped from V and 5 bases from J, the junction kept 5 bases outside the gene matches.

The chain carries TRBV28 and TRBJ1-1, with 9 positions matching TRBD1. The V segment lost 6 bases and the J segment 3 bases; nucleotides outside the gene matches: 5. Per germline, CDR1 MDHEN and CDR2 SYDVKM. The CDR3 is 14 residues long. CDR3 loop: CASRTGGGDTEAFF. The CDR3 DNA sequence: TGTGCCAGCAGAACAGGGGGCGGGGACACTGAAGCTTTCTTT.